Below are 23 T cell receptor beta chains sequenced from a single sample in a study of response to subunit inactivated influenza vaccine. TCRdb reanalysed the RT-PCR reads using MiXCR and keeps one entry per CDR3 protein. The sample holds over 400,000 distinct CDR3 sequences, approximately 11% seen once. Here the sequenced sample was PBMCs from blood, taken 35 to 45 days after vaccination. The receptors were sampled from a man aged 45-60 years who received an inactivated influenza vaccine.

This clonotype showed up just a few times. CDR3 sequence (DNA): TGTGCCAGCGCGGGTGGGACAGGGGGCTACGAGCAGTACTTC. It codes for CASAGGTGGYEQYF. V and J are TRBV5-6 and TRBJ2-7; 11 positions agree with TRBD1. From germline, CDR1 is SGHDT and CDR2 YYEEEE. The CDR3 has 14 amino acids. The V gene end was trimmed by 7 bases and the J gene end by 3 bases; junction bases not matched to a gene: 6.

This clonotype has a count of ten or more. V is TRBV20-1 and J is TRBJ2-1, with a tentative D call TRBD1 (6 bases). This CDR3 is 13 amino acids long. Germline CDR1 reads DFQATT; CDR2 reads SNEGSKA (reference sequence). V lost 5 bases, J lost 3 bases, and 11 bases lay in between. CDR3 region: CSAHTGIYNEQFF. CDR3 nucleotides: TGCAGTGCTCATACAGGGATCTACAATGAGCAGTTCTTC.

This clonotype was counted ten times or more. The chain couples TRBV11-2 to TRBJ2-7, with TRBD2 matching over 12 bases. Germline assignment: CDR1 SGHAT and CDR2 FQNNGV. The CDR3 is 15 residues long. Trimming took 5 bases from V and 3 from J; bases not matched to a gene: 5. CDR3 sequence reads: CASSLGTSGFYEQYF. For the CDR3, the DNA is TGTGCCAGCAGCCTCGGGACTAGCGGGTTCTACGAGCAGTACTTC.

The chain employs TRBV7-2 and TRBJ2-5, with TRBD1 matching 7 bases. J was trimmed by 2 bases and V by 4 bases; bases with no gene match: 13. Germline CDR1 reads SGHTA; CDR2 reads FQGNSA. This CDR3 comprises 17 residues. The CDR3 sequence: CASSSLDPGQSQETQYF. The DNA of the CDR3 is TGTGCCAGCAGCTCACTCGACCCGGGACAGTCACAAGAGACCCAGTACTTC.

Points on this clonotype: A read error may produce the germline difference seen at one junction end. This rearrangement joins TRBV12-3 or TRBV12-4 to TRBJ1-4, with a possible D match to TRBD1 (5 bases). The CDR3 has 15 amino acids. CDR3 nucleotides: TGTGTCAGCAGTTTAGGGGCCAGTATGGGTGAAAAACTGTTTTTT. Amino acids: CVSSLGASMGEKLFF.

This clonotype was observed a handful of times. The chain uses TRBV5-1 and TRBJ2-5; D not certain. This CDR3 comprises 14 residues. Trimming cost V 4 bases and J 1 base, with 11 bases left between them. Germline V gene data show CDR1 as SGHRS and CDR2 as YFSETQ. The CDR3 region is CASSPRAVQETQYF. The DNA of the CDR3 is TGCGCCAGCAGCCCACGGGCAGTCCAAGAGACCCAGTACTTC.

This clonotype was picked up a small number of times. The chain combines TRBV25-1 with TRBJ2-3; D not certain. The germline V gene has CDR1 MGHDK and CDR2 SYGVNS. The length of the CDR3 is 12 residues. Between the trimmed V and J ends, which lost 8 bases and 0 bases, there was a span of 6 bases. In nucleotides, the CDR3 is TGTGCCAGCCAGACTAGCACAGATACGCAGTATTTT. Protein product: CASQTSTDTQYF.

This clonotype was observed a handful of times. This chain joins TRBV5-8 and TRBJ2-1, with D perhaps being TRBD1 or TRBD2 (5 bases each). Germline values: CDR1 SGHTS, CDR2 YDEGEE. V was trimmed by 6 bases and J by 7 bases, leaving 11 bases between them. CDR3 size: 12 residues. The CDR3 loop reads CASTWGRNEQFF. The CDR3 DNA reads TGTGCCAGCACCTGGGGACGGAATGAGCAGTTCTTC.

The chain is built from TRBV29-1 and TRBJ1-5; D possibly corresponds to TRBD1 (6 bases). Per the germline V gene, CDR1 is SQVTM and CDR2 is ANQGSEA. This CDR3 is built from 13 residues. Trimming left V 4 bases short and J 2 bases short, with 9 bases between. CDR3 coding DNA: TGCAGCGTTGCAGGGGAGCGCAATCAGCCCCAGCATTTT. This translates into CSVAGERNQPQHF.

The sample holds a few counts of this clonotype. The V call is TRBV5-1, the J call TRBJ2-1, with D possibly being TRBD1 (7 bases). CDR3 length: 16 residues. Trimming cost V 2 bases and J 1 base, with 13 bases left between them. Germline CDR1 SGHRS, CDR2 YFSETQ. The CDR3 sequence is CASSFFSGGSYNEQFF. The CDR3, as DNA: TGCGCCAGCAGCTTTTTTTCAGGGGGGTCCTACAATGAGCAGTTCTTC.

This clonotype has only a few counts. The chain has TRBV2 and TRBJ2-2, with D maybe TRBD1 (5 bases). V was cut by 7 bases and J by 6 bases, with 15 bases left in between. Germline CDR1 and CDR2: SNHLY and FYNNEI. The CDR3 loop spans 14 amino acids. The CDR3 loop reads CASKETALSGELFF. CDR3 DNA: TGTGCCAGCAAAGAGACAGCTCTTTCCGGGGAGCTGTTTTTT.

This clonotype was counted at least ten times. The rearrangement uses TRBV10-3 and TRBJ2-5, with D hard to call. Germline CDR1 and CDR2: ENHRY and SYGVKD. V lost 0 bases and J 0 bases, leaving 5 bases between the germline ends. The CDR3 contains 14 residues. DNA for the CDR3: TGTGCCATCAGTGAGTCGGCAGACCAAGAGACCCAGTACTTC. Translating gives CAISESADQETQYF.

The rearrangement joins TRBV7-2 to TRBJ2-7; 8 nucleotides match TRBD1. Per the germline V gene, CDR1 is SGHTA and CDR2 is FQGNSA. CDR3 length: 14 residues. Trimming cost V 5 bases and J 2 bases; bases outside gene matches: 5. CDR3 sequence: CASSERTGTYEQYF. CDR3 in DNA: TGTGCCAGCAGCGAACGGACAGGGACCTACGAGCAGTACTTC.

This clonotype was seen only a few times. The V call is TRBV29-1, the J call TRBJ2-1, with D possibly TRBD1 on 6 matching bases. V was pared by 0 bases and J by 5 bases, with 17 bases between. CDR3 length: 16 residues. Germline-derived CDR1 and CDR2 are SQVTM and ANQGSEA. DNA of the CDR3: TGCAGCGTTGAAGATTTTGAATTGGGGGCTGACAATGAGCAGTTCTTC. Translated: CSVEDFELGADNEQFF.

This clonotype was detected only a few times. CDR3 residues: CASSQEGSYSNQPQHF. CDR3 DNA: TGCGCCAGCAGCCAAGAAGGAAGCTATAGCAATCAGCCCCAGCATTTT. V usage is TRBV4-1 and J usage is TRBJ1-5; no clear D gene. CDR3 size: 16 residues. Per germline, CDR1 MGHRA and CDR2 YSYEKL. Trimming shortened V by 0 bases and J by 0 bases, and 9 bases separated the two germline ends.

As for this clonotype: This clone may be a read error of a much larger clone one base away. In DNA, the CDR3 is TGTGTCAGCAGCCTAGCAGGGACAGGGGGCTATGAGCAGTTCTTC. As protein: CVSSLAGTGGYEQFF. The V and J genes are TRBV7-2 and TRBJ2-1, with 12 nucleotides matching TRBD1. The CDR3 contains 15 residues. The germline V gene has CDR1 SGHTA and CDR2 FQGNSA.

The sample holds many counts of this clonotype. This sequence joins TRBV9 and TRBJ1-6; D gene unclear. This CDR3 has 14 amino acids. The germline V gene has CDR1 SGDLS and CDR2 YYNGEE. V was clipped by 0 bases and J by 9 bases, with 10 bases between them. CDR3 sequence reads: CASSVEAASSPLHF. The CDR3 DNA reads TGTGCCAGCAGCGTAGAGGCAGCCTCTTCACCCCTCCACTTT.

This clonotype was counted only a few times. V and J are TRBV20-1 and TRBJ1-1, with no clear D. Trimming pared 0 bases from V and 7 bases from J, leaving 15 bases between. Germline lookup yields CDR1 DFQATT and CDR2 SNEGSKA (reference sequence). The CDR3 runs 14 residues. Written as DNA, the CDR3 is TGCAGTGCTAGAGATCGGCCCGTCTGGGGTGAAGCTTTCTTT. It yields the protein CSARDRPVWGEAFF.

Many counts were recorded for this clonotype. This chain joins TRBV11-2 and TRBJ2-5, with a possible D match to TRBD1 (6 bases). Germline assignment: CDR1 SGHAT and CDR2 FQNNGV. Between the trimmed V and J ends, which lost 5 bases and 4 bases, there was a span of 11 bases. The length of the CDR3 is 13 residues. The CDR3 nucleotides are TGTGCCAGCAGCCTAACAGGGTTAGAGACCCAGTACTTC. This gives the protein CASSLTGLETQYF.

The V gene is TRBV6-2 or TRBV6-3, the J gene TRBJ2-7; 7 bases align to TRBD1. CDR1 MNHEY and CDR2 SVGEGT come from the germline V gene. The CDR3 is made up of 13 amino acids. Trimming cost V 6 bases and J 5 bases; bases outside gene matches: 7. CDR3 region: CASRKDRPHEQYF. DNA of the CDR3: TGTGCCAGCAGGAAGGACAGGCCCCACGAGCAGTACTTC.

This clonotype was counted at least ten times. The chain has TRBV7-2 and TRBJ2-7; no clear D. CDR1 SGHTA and CDR2 FQGNSA come from the germline V gene. The CDR3 consists of 12 residues. Trimming removed 3 bases from V and 3 bases from J, with 6 bases in between. CDR3 in DNA: TGTGCCAGCAGCTTCGACGGCTACGAGCAGTACTTC. Protein product: CASSFDGYEQYF.

This clonotype was counted a few times. The chain links TRBV5-1 to TRBJ2-3; no clear D. CDR3 length: 14 amino acids. Germline assignment: CDR1 SGHRS and CDR2 YFSETQ. Trimming left V 2 bases short and J 3 bases short, with 10 bases between. The CDR3, as DNA: TGCGCCAGCAGCTTTTCCGGCCAGACAGATACGCAGTATTTT. This sequence encodes CASSFSGQTDTQYF.

This clonotype showed up just a few times. The chain is built from TRBV20-1 and TRBJ1-1; TRBD1 is a possible D gene (6 bases). Trimming shortened V by 3 bases and J by 5 bases, and 13 bases separated the two germline ends. The CDR3 extends over 13 amino acids. Per germline, CDR1 DFQATT and CDR2 SNEGSKA (reference sequence). The CDR3 DNA reads as TGCAGTGCTAGCGGGGGGCTCGGGACTGAAGCTTTCTTT. Translation: CSASGGLGTEAFF.